One and the same sample provided the 3 T cell receptor beta chains below, sequenced in a study of T-cell memory formation after mild COVID-19. A single record per CDR3 protein comes from TCRdb applying MiXCR to the 5' RACE reads. The sample shows about 320,000 distinct CDR3 sequences, roughly an eighth of them seen only once. Sequencing was carried out using PBMCs or a T cell subset sorted from them (not recorded which). The receptors stem from a man between 18 and 35 years old who had mild COVID-19 (a few samples of this study predate the infection). Cell type and time point are not known.

The genes are TRBV4-2 and TRBJ2-3, with D possibly being TRBD1 or TRBD2 (5 bases each). The length of the CDR3 is 15 residues. Looked up from germline, CDR1 is LGHNA and CDR2 is YNFKEQ. The germline V and J ends were trimmed by 5 bases and 1 base, with 13 bases remaining between them. The DNA of the CDR3 is TGTGCCAGCAGCGGCTCACTGGGGGGCACAGATACGCAGTATTTT. Protein product: CASSGSLGGTDTQYF.

In its sample, this clonotype was seen a few times. This rearrangement joins TRBV4-1 to TRBJ2-2; D might be TRBD2 (7 bases). Trimming removed 0 bases from V and 4 bases from J, with 12 bases in between. The CDR3 totals 16 residues. Per the germline V gene, CDR1 is MGHRA and CDR2 is YSYEKL. For the CDR3, the DNA is TGCGCCAGCAGCCAAGATTCTCGGGGGGCCACCGGGGAGCTGTTTTTT. Its translation: CASSQDSRGATGELFF.

The chain uses TRBV27 and TRBJ2-3; D might be TRBD1 or TRBD2, each matching 6 bases. V lost 5 bases and J 0 bases, leaving 12 bases between the germline ends. The CDR3 runs 15 residues. Germline V CDR1 and CDR2: MNHEY, SMNVEV (reference sequence). The DNA for the CDR3 is TGTGCCAGCAGTAGTGGGGGGCGTAGCACAGATACGCAGTATTTT. The encoded protein is CASSSGGRSTDTQYF.